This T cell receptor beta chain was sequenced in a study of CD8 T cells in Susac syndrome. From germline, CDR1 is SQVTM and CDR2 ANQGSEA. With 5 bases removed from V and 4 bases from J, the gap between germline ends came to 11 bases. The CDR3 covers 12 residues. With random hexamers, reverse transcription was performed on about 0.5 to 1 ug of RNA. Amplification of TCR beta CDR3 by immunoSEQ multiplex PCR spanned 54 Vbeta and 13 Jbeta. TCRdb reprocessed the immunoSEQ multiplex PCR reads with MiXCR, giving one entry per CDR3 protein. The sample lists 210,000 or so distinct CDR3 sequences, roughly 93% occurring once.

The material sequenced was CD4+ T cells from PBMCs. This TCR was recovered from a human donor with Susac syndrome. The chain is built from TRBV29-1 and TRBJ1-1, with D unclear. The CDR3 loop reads CSVYEGGTEAFF. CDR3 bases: TGCAGCGTTTATGAGGGAGGCACTGAAGCTTTCTTT.